These 20 T cell receptor beta chains were sequenced from one sample in a study of shared clonotypes between healthy human individuals. The protocol was immunoSEQ multiplex PCR, while the TCRdb copy is restricted to in-frame clones and leaves out a portion. This repertoire shows about 1.5 million clones, around 98% found once; its top ten account for about 0.4%. Sequences were obtained from naive CD4+ T cells sorted from blood. Subset in this sample: CD45RA+ positively selected. The source is a man aged 25-45 years in good health.

The chain joins TRBV6-1 to TRBJ1-3; 7 nucleotides match TRBD1. Germline assignment: CDR1 MNHNS and CDR2 SASEGT. The V segment lost 8 bases and the J segment 1 base; nucleotides outside the gene matches: 2. The CDR3 sequence is 13 residues long. The CDR3 reads CASLQGSGNTIYF. The CDR3 DNA reads as TGTGCCAGCCTACAGGGGTCTGGAAACACCATATATTTT.

Regarding this clone: Within the sample, other DNA sequences also encode this same CDR3. The chain is built from TRBV2 and TRBJ2-1; D remains unclear. V was trimmed by 6 bases and J by 3 bases, leaving 3 bases between them. Germline values: CDR1 SNHLY, CDR2 FYNNEI. CDR3 length: 11 amino acids. CDR3 coding DNA: TGTGCCAGCAGAGGCTACAATGAGCAGTTCTTC. The encoded protein is CASRGYNEQFF.

This rearrangement joins TRBV4-3 to TRBJ2-5, with 7 nucleotides matching TRBD2. Germline CDR1 is LGHNA and CDR2 is YSLEER. Losses at the gene ends were 1 base for V and 4 bases for J; bases not matched to a gene: 6. The CDR3 totals 15 residues. The CDR3 spells CASSQVPSGAETQYF. The CDR3 nucleotides are TGCGCCAGCAGCCAAGTACCCAGCGGGGCAGAGACCCAGTACTTC.

The chain's CDR3 is CASSLLGRGLGETQYF. The CDR3 coding sequence is TGTGCCAGCTCACTCCTGGGCAGGGGGCTAGGAGAGACCCAGTACTTC. V usage is TRBV18 and J usage is TRBJ2-5, with 8 bases that match TRBD1. The germline CDR1 and CDR2 sequences are KGHSH and LQKENI. The V and J ends lost 4 bases and 4 bases, in that order; junction bases with no gene match: 11. The CDR3 loop spans 16 amino acids.

The chain uses TRBV5-5 and TRBJ1-1; 8 nucleotides align to TRBD1. CDR1 is SGHKS and CDR2 is YYEKEE in the germline V gene (reference sequence). The CDR3 covers 15 residues. The junction had 8 bases not matched to a gene; V was cut back by 3 bases and J by 4 bases. Written as DNA, the CDR3 is TGTGCCAGCAGCTACTTACAGGGGGTAGGCACTGAAGCTTTCTTT. Translation gives CASSYLQGVGTEAFF.

V gene TRBV28 combines with J gene TRBJ2-1, with TRBD2 matching over 11 bases. Per the germline V gene, CDR1 is MDHEN and CDR2 is SYDVKM. The CDR3 runs 19 residues. V was pared by 6 bases and J by 0 bases, with 13 bases of the junction left unmatched. The CDR3 here is CASRSGTSGHPRSYNEQFF. DNA for the CDR3: TGTGCCAGCAGATCCGGGACTAGCGGACATCCTCGCTCCTACAATGAGCAGTTCTTC.

This clone was observed a single time. The rearrangement uses TRBV7-2 and TRBJ2-7, with TRBD1 matching 9 bases. Trimming cost V 6 bases and J 6 bases; bases outside gene matches: 12. There are 15 residues in the CDR3. Per germline, CDR1 SGHTA and CDR2 FQGNSA. CDR3 in DNA: TGTGCCAGCAGAGACCCGGGACAGGGAAGGCTCGAGCAGTACTTC. This encodes CASRDPGQGRLEQYF.

The V and J genes are TRBV30 and TRBJ2-7; TRBD1 agrees at 7 bases. This CDR3 spans 13 amino acids. Germline CDR1 reads GTSNPN; CDR2 reads SVGIG (reference sequence). V dropped 2 bases and J dropped 0; count of bases not matched to a gene: 1. The CDR3 region is CAWSWDSSYEQYF. The CDR3 DNA reads as TGTGCCTGGAGTTGGGACAGCTCCTACGAGCAGTACTTC.

The V gene is TRBV5-1, the J gene TRBJ2-5; 9 positions agree with TRBD1. The germline gives CDR1 SGHRS, CDR2 YFSETQ. The J segment lost 5 bases and the V segment lost 3 bases, leaving 8 bases of the junction unmatched. The CDR3 totals 15 residues. CDR3 coding DNA: TGCGCCAGCAGCTCTATAGGGACAGGGCAGGAGACCCAGTACTTC. Amino acids: CASSSIGTGQETQYF.

This clone was detected only once. V is TRBV4-3 and J is TRBJ2-7; a weak D match, TRBD2 (5 bases). Trimming shortened V by 4 bases and J by 4 bases, and 11 bases separated the two germline ends. CDR1 and CDR2 (germline): LGHNA, YSLEER. The CDR3 length is 13 residues. The CDR3, as DNA: TGCGCCAGCAGCCGAGCGGAGAAATACGAGCAGTACTTC. Translated, it gives CASSRAEKYEQYF.

The rearrangement uses TRBV30 and TRBJ1-5; tentative D call: TRBD1 (5 bases). The CDR3 totals 16 residues. V was shortened by 5 bases and J by 3 bases, with 20 bases between the two germline ends. CDR1 is GTSNPN, CDR2 SVGIG, per germline (reference sequence). The CDR3 DNA follows: TGTGCCTGGGCCCCATTCTGGGGGAGACCCAATCAGCCCCAGCATTTT. Its translation: CAWAPFWGRPNQPQHF.

The J gene is TRBJ1-2, the V gene TRBV7-3, with a possible D match to TRBD1 (5 bases). Germline CDR1 SGHTA, CDR2 FQGTGA. The length of the CDR3 is 15 residues. The germline V and J ends were trimmed by 0 bases and 4 bases, with 12 bases remaining between them. The CDR3: CASSLTPGSGYGYTF. The CDR3 DNA reads TGTGCCAGCAGCTTAACGCCAGGGTCGGGCTATGGCTACACCTTC.

V usage is TRBV28 and J usage is TRBJ2-7, with TRBD1 identical over 8 bases. Looked up from germline, CDR1 is MDHEN and CDR2 is SYDVKM. The CDR3 length is 16 residues. Unmatched junction bases numbered 14, after V lost 7 bases and J lost 3 bases. The DNA of the CDR3 is TGTGCCAGCACCACGTCCGGGCAGGGGGCGCGCTACGAGCAGTACTTC. It translates to CASTTSGQGARYEQYF.

The chain employs TRBV5-4 and TRBJ2-1, with 8 bases that match TRBD2. Germline assignment: CDR1 SGHNT and CDR2 YYREEE (reference sequence). This CDR3 region has 14 residues. Trimming at V came to 4 bases and at J to 9 bases, leaving 9 bases not matched to a gene. The CDR3 DNA reads TGTGCCAGCAGCCCCGGACTAGCCGAGGGTGAGCAGTTCTTC. Its protein is CASSPGLAEGEQFF.

This chain uses TRBV19 with TRBJ2-7, with 9 bases aligning to TRBD2. Germline V CDR1 and CDR2: LNHDA, SQIVND (reference sequence). V was clipped by 1 base and J by 5 bases; unmatched bases: 9. The length of the CDR3 is 16 residues. CDR3 sequence: CASSIAAGLAMHEQYF. The DNA of the CDR3 is TGTGCCAGTAGTATAGCCGCTGGACTAGCGATGCACGAGCAGTACTTC.

The gene calls are TRBV5-1 and TRBJ2-1; TRBD2 matches 10 bases. J gave up 10 bases and V 3 bases, and 7 bases lay outside the gene matches. This CDR3 has 14 residues. The germline gives CDR1 SGHRS, CDR2 YFSETQ. The CDR3 sequence is CASSSKREGLEQFF. The CDR3 DNA reads TGCGCCAGCAGCTCCAAGCGGGAGGGCCTGGAGCAGTTCTTC.

The V and J genes are TRBV9 and TRBJ2-2; TRBD2 matches 12 bases. Trimming took 4 bases from V and 4 from J; bases not matched to a gene: 5. Germline V lookup: CDR1 SGDLS, CDR2 YYNGEE. This CDR3 comprises 16 residues. For the CDR3, the DNA is TGTGCCAGCAGCTCAGGACTAGCGGGACCCACCGGGGAGCTGTTTTTT. This codes for CASSSGLAGPTGELFF.

The rearrangement uses TRBV7-8 and TRBJ2-5; 7 positions agree with TRBD2. The germline V gene encodes CDR1 SGHVS and CDR2 FQNEAQ. V gave up 3 bases and J gave up 5 bases; unmatched junction bases: 3. This CDR3 has 13 residues. CDR3 nucleotides: TGTGCCAGCAGCTTCGGGGGGAGCGAGACCCAGTACTTC. It yields the protein CASSFGGSETQYF. The variable domain in full, with the rest retrieved from reference TRBV7-8 and TRBJ2-5, is GAGVSQSPRYKVAKRGQDVALRCDPISGHVSLFWYQQALGQGPEFLTYFQNEAQLDKSGLPSDRFFAERPEGSVSTLKIQRTQQEDSAVYLCASSFGGSETQYFGPGTRLLVL.

This chain links TRBV5-1 with TRBJ2-7; 8 nucleotides match TRBD1. From germline, CDR1 is SGHRS and CDR2 YFSETQ. The CDR3 runs to 15 residues. Germline trimming cut 4 bases from V and 2 bases from J; bases unmatched to any gene: 8. The CDR3 sequence is CASSLQGATTYEQYF. The CDR3, as DNA: TGCGCCAGCAGCCTCCAGGGGGCAACGACCTACGAGCAGTACTTC.

The chain is built from TRBV19 and TRBJ1-2; D uncertain. V was cut by 5 bases and J by 2 bases, with 9 bases left in between. There are 13 residues in the CDR3. The germline V gene encodes CDR1 LNHDA and CDR2 SQIVND (reference sequence). The CDR3 loop reads CASSGVSNYGYTF. The CDR3 region has the DNA TGTGCCAGTAGTGGGGTTTCAAACTATGGCTACACCTTC.